The rows below give T cell receptor beta chains drawn from one sample of a study of blood T cell repertoires in COVID-19. Using immunoSEQ multiplex PCR, the repertoire was profiled, and TCRdb retains in-frame clones only, with some absent. There are about 350,000 clones in the sample; around nine tenths occur only once, and approximately 0.97% lies in the top ten. The specimen was PBMCs or T cells enriched from blood (not recorded which). These receptors were collected from a woman in her 30s who had been exposed to COVID-19. The CDR3 runs from the conserved cysteine through the conserved F or W. D genes are given only for firm matches. Expanded clones get a size class; other rows say once, few or many, or leave the size out.

j_call,clone_size,v_call,d_call,cdr3_aa,cdr3_nt
TRBJ2-1,NA,TRBV30,TRBD2,CAWRAGPTSYNEQFF,TGTGCCTGGAGAGCGGGACCGACGTCTTACAATGAGCAGTTCTTC
TRBJ2-1,NA,TRBV2,TRBD1,CASSEGQGPYNEQFF,TGTGCCAGCAGTGAAGGACAGGGACCTTACAATGAGCAGTTCTTC
TRBJ2-1,NA,TRBV30,NA,CAWSVRAGPPYNEQFF,TGTGCCTGGAGTGTACGGGCGGGACCCCCGTACAATGAGCAGTTCTTC
TRBJ1-1,NA,TRBV24-1,NA,CATSLTGNTEAFF,TGTGCCACCAGCCTGACAGGGAACACTGAAGCTTTCTTT
TRBJ2-1,NA,TRBV28,NA,CASSPLRPTNEQFF,TGTGCCAGCAGTCCCCTACGTCCTACTAATGAGCAGTTCTTC
TRBJ1-1,NA,TRBV7-3,NA,CASSLTPDSLPTEAFF,TGTGCCAGCAGCTTAACTCCGGACAGCCTACCCACTGAAGCTTTCTTT
TRBJ1-2,NA,TRBV28,NA,CASSLNRAFGGYTF,TGTGCCAGCAGTTTGAACAGGGCTTTCGGTGGCTACACCTTC
TRBJ2-2,NA,TRBV9,NA,CASSQDGYGELFF,TGTGCCAGCAGCCAGGATGGATACGGGGAGCTGTTTTTT
TRBJ2-3,NA,TRBV9,NA,CASSVARSTDTQYF,TGTGCCAGCAGCGTAGCGAGAAGCACAGATACGCAGTATTTT
TRBJ2-7,NA,TRBV18,NA,CASSQATYEQYF,TGTGCCAGCTCTCAAGCAACGTACGAGCAGTACTTC
TRBJ2-2,NA,TRBV27,NA,CASSLRTGELFF,TGTGCCAGCAGTTTACGTACCGGGGAGCTGTTTTTT
TRBJ2-1,NA,TRBV29-1,TRBD1,CSVYPGQGVNEQFF,TGCAGCGTTTATCCGGGACAGGGGGTCAATGAGCAGTTCTTC
TRBJ2-5,NA,TRBV4-1,TRBD2,CASSPGTSGSAEETQYF,TGCGCCAGCAGCCCCGGGACTAGCGGGAGTGCAGAAGAGACCCAGTACTTC
TRBJ2-5,few,TRBV27,TRBD2,CASSLGAGGRETQYF,TGTGCCAGCAGTTTAGGGGCGGGAGGCCGAGAGACCCAGTACTTC
TRBJ1-6,NA,TRBV2,NA,CASSEDSREHSPLHF,TGTGCCAGCAGTGAAGATTCCCGGGAGCATTCACCCCTCCACTTT
TRBJ1-5,once,TRBV2,NA,CASSDPWGNSNQPQHF,TGTGCCAGCAGCGACCCTTGGGGCAATAGCAATCAGCCCCAGCATTTT
TRBJ1-2,NA,TRBV19,TRBD1,CASSIQAGQGPYGYTF,TGTGCCAGTAGTATACAAGCGGGACAGGGGCCCTATGGCTACACCTTC
TRBJ2-7,NA,TRBV11-1,NA,CASSSSWQGRSEQYF,TGTGCCAGCAGCTCATCTTGGCAGGGTAGGAGCGAGCAGTACTTC
TRBJ2-3,NA,TRBV29-1,NA,CSVVEVEGTDTQYF,TGCAGCGTTGTCGAGGTAGAGGGCACAGATACGCAGTATTTT
TRBJ1-2,NA,TRBV11-3,NA,CASSLGVSDNYGYTF,TGTGCCAGCAGCTTAGGGGTGAGCGATAACTATGGCTACACCTTC
TRBJ1-2,NA,TRBV7-9,TRBD1,CASSLSSPGQTYGYTF,TGTGCCAGCAGCTTATCCTCGCCGGGACAGACCTATGGCTACACCTTC
TRBJ2-1,NA,TRBV5-1,TRBD1,CASSKDRGLNEQFF,TGCGCCAGCAGCAAGGACAGGGGGCTTAATGAGCAGTTCTTC
TRBJ1-2,once,TRBV5-8,NA,CASSLNEPRVGYTF,TGTGCCAGCAGCTTGAACGAGCCCAGGGTTGGCTACACCTTC
TRBJ2-3,NA,TRBV25-1,TRBD2,CASSEPSGREGADTQYF,TGTGCCAGCAGTGAGCCCTCGGGGCGGGAGGGCGCAGATACGCAGTATTTT
TRBJ2-3,once,TRBV7-3,TRBD2,CASSLTPPGLAEGTDTQYF,TGTGCCAGCAGCTTAACCCCCCCGGGACTAGCGGAGGGCACAGATACGCAGTATTTT
TRBJ2-3,NA,TRBV10-1,NA,CASSDSGGVTDTQYF,TGCGCCAGCAGTGACTCCGGGGGAGTCACAGATACGCAGTATTTT
TRBJ1-3,NA,TRBV30,NA,CAWSPQGNTIYF,TGTGCCTGGAGTCCCCAAGGAAACACCATATATTTT
TRBJ2-5,NA,TRBV5-1,NA,CASSLGPQQETQYF,TGCGCCAGCAGCTTGGGGCCGCAACAAGAGACCCAGTACTTC
TRBJ2-5,NA,TRBV28,NA,CASSSDRDTGAETQYF,TGTGCCAGCAGTTCCGACCGGGACACCGGTGCAGAGACCCAGTACTTC
TRBJ2-7,few,TRBV19,TRBD1,CASEQGQGAGEQYF,TGTGCCAGTGAACAAGGACAGGGTGCTGGGGAGCAGTACTTC
TRBJ2-4,NA,TRBV3-1/TRBV3-2,NA,CASSQELIAIQYF,TGTGCCAGCAGCCAAGAATTGATAGCCATTCAGTACTTC
TRBJ2-7,NA,TRBV2,NA,CASSVAVTYEQYF,TGTGCCAGCAGTGTGGCGGTTACCTACGAGCAGTACTTC
TRBJ1-1,once,TRBV3-1/TRBV3-2,TRBD1,CASRSRDRAWGTEAFF,TGTGCCAGCAGATCTAGGGACAGGGCCTGGGGAACTGAAGCTTTCTTT
TRBJ1-2,NA,TRBV5-1,NA,CASSLDSKNYGYTF,TGCGCCAGCAGCCTAGACAGCAAAAACTATGGCTACACCTTC
TRBJ1-5,NA,TRBV19,NA,CASSPPRGPQHF,TGTGCCAGTAGTCCCCCCCGAGGGCCCCAGCATTTT
TRBJ2-7,NA,TRBV27,TRBD2,CASSLGTSGVYEQYF,TGTGCCAGCAGTCTAGGGACTAGCGGAGTCTACGAGCAGTACTTC
TRBJ2-1,NA,TRBV27,TRBD2,CASRMAGGPNNEQFF,TGTGCCAGCAGAATGGCGGGAGGGCCAAACAATGAGCAGTTCTTC
TRBJ1-4,NA,TRBV15,TRBD1,CATSRAQTGAGEKLFF,TGTGCCACCAGCAGAGCGCAGACAGGGGCGGGAGAAAAACTGTTTTTT
TRBJ2-1,many,TRBV3-1/TRBV3-2,TRBD1,CASSPSGQGRVNEQFF,TGTGCCAGCAGCCCATCGGGACAGGGGAGAGTGAATGAGCAGTTCTTC
TRBJ2-7,NA,TRBV4-1,TRBD1,CASSQDRGTALYEQYF,TGCGCCAGCAGCCAAGATAGGGGGACAGCGTTATACGAGCAGTACTTC
TRBJ2-3,NA,TRBV9,TRBD2,CASSPTSTSGLGTDTQYF,TGTGCCAGCAGCCCTACTTCGACTAGCGGGCTAGGGACAGATACGCAGTATTTT
TRBJ1-6,NA,TRBV28,NA,CASTGESSYNSPLHF,TGTGCCAGCACCGGGGAGAGCTCCTATAATTCACCCCTCCACTTT
TRBJ2-3,NA,TRBV15,NA,CATSRDLASGDTQYF,TGTGCCACCAGCAGAGATCTCGCTTCAGGAGATACGCAGTATTTT
TRBJ2-3,NA,TRBV10-3,TRBD1,CAISESEGTGGVTDTQYF,TGTGCCATCAGTGAGTCGGAGGGGACAGGGGGTGTGACAGATACGCAGTATTTT
TRBJ2-1,NA,TRBV5-1,TRBD2,CASTTSGYNEQFF,TGCGCCAGCACGACTAGCGGGTACAATGAGCAGTTCTTC
TRBJ1-5,NA,TRBV5-4,TRBD1,CASSRQGAGQPQHF,TGTGCCAGCAGCAGACAGGGGGCCGGGCAGCCCCAGCATTTT
TRBJ2-7,NA,TRBV20-1,TRBD2,CSASRHLPGTSGSLMSYEQYF,TGCAGTGCTAGTAGACATCTACCTGGGACTAGCGGGAGTCTAATGTCCTACGAGCAGTACTTC
TRBJ2-7,NA,TRBV18,TRBD2,CASSRYGTGGLAGAYEQYF,TGTGCCAGCTCACGATACGGGACAGGAGGACTAGCGGGAGCCTACGAGCAGTACTTC
TRBJ2-5,NA,TRBV27,NA,CASKKRFQETQYF,TGTGCCAGTAAGAAGCGCTTCCAAGAGACCCAGTACTTC
TRBJ1-3,NA,TRBV13,NA,CASSSTGPGNTIYF,TGTGCCAGCAGCTCCACAGGGCCTGGAAACACCATATATTTT
TRBJ1-5,NA,TRBV7-8,NA,CASSSNRVRQPQHF,TGTGCCAGCAGCTCAAACAGGGTTCGGCAGCCCCAGCATTTT
TRBJ1-2,NA,TRBV11-2,TRBD1,CASSHPDEGADSGYTF,TGTGCCAGCAGTCACCCTGACGAGGGGGCGGATAGTGGCTACACCTTC
TRBJ2-3,once,TRBV2,NA,CASRIRVTDTQYF,TGTGCCAGCAGGATCAGGGTGACAGATACGCAGTATTTT
TRBJ2-7,NA,TRBV6-5,TRBD1,CASSSIGQGEQYF,TGTGCCAGCAGTTCAATCGGACAGGGCGAGCAGTACTTC
TRBJ2-7,NA,TRBV3-1/TRBV3-2,NA,CASSQDTGPEQYF,TGTGCCAGCAGCCAAGATACCGGTCCCGAGCAGTACTTC
TRBJ2-1,NA,TRBV10-2,TRBD2,CASRLVSGSVYEQFF,TGCGCCAGCAGACTTGTAAGCGGGAGCGTCTATGAGCAGTTCTTC
TRBJ1-1,NA,TRBV28,NA,CASSLLRVSTEAFF,TGTGCCAGCAGTTTACTCAGGGTCTCCACTGAAGCTTTCTTT
TRBJ2-7,NA,TRBV7-2,TRBD1,CASSLRSGGFSYEQYF,TGTGCCAGCAGCTTAAGATCAGGGGGCTTCTCCTACGAGCAGTACTTC
TRBJ2-7,NA,TRBV5-1,TRBD1,CASSFDRAADEQYF,TGCGCCAGCAGCTTTGACAGGGCAGCTGACGAGCAGTACTTC